Sequencing of this T cell receptor beta chain was carried out in a study of OX40 agonist ivuxolimab in advanced cancers. Notes on the study in general: CD4+ and CD8+ blood T cells expanded clonally by week 6 at 0.1 to 3.0 mg/kg. CD8+ T cells showed, on average, more clonal expansion than CD4+ cells.

Germline V gene lookup returns CDR1 SQVTM and CDR2 ANQGSEA. This CDR3 comprises 13 residues. With 6 bases removed from V and 2 bases from J, the gap between germline ends came to 13 bases. A word on this clone: What it binds is unknown.

Generated by immunoSEQ multiplex PCR, the TCRdb table keeps only in-frame clones and is missing some. The top ten hold about 13% of the sample, which has more than 60,000 clones, 80% to 90% seen once. The TCR was taken from an adult with an advanced solid tumor such as melanoma, head and neck, liver or kidney cancer. The material was CD4+ or CD8+ T cells sorted from blood, obtained in a trial of the OX40 agonist ivuxolimab. This rearrangement joins TRBV29-1 to TRBJ1-2; the D gene is possibly TRBD1 (6 bases). CDR3 sequence (DNA): TGCAGCGTCCGGGACAAGGAAAACTATGGCTACACCTTC. It specifies CSVRDKENYGYTF.